This TCR beta chain was profiled in a study of human T cells and chemical hapten exposure. Overall study: Skin on the upper inner arm, about 2 cm by about 2 cm in size, was sensitized with 2% DPC.

Time point of the sample: patch test 1, 2 weeks after DPC sensitization. Documented treatment: therapeutic diphenylcyclopropenone sensitization with weekly scalp DPC. Drawing of blood took place ahead of applying each patch test. TCRdb ran MiXCR on the RACE reads and lists one entry per CDR3 protein. The repertoire holds approximately 100,000 distinct CDR3 sequences, with roughly 11% as singletons. In this sample, this clonotype turned up a few times. Germline V gives CDR1 WSHSY, CDR2 SAAADI. The CDR3 has 15 residues. V dropped 2 bases and J dropped 8; count of bases not matched to a gene: 9. The chain carries TRBV10-2 and TRBJ2-3; 8 bases fit TRBD2. This material consisted of whole blood, taken in connection with sensitization to the hapten diphenylcyclopropenone (DPC). The sequence derives from a woman aged 40 to 55 with alopecia areata. Some clones in this sample may be carry-over from other donors' samples. In nucleotides, the CDR3 is TGCGCCAGCAGTGAGGGCCTAGCGGGTGGGCCTACGCAGTATTTT. This codes for CASSEGLAGGPTQYF.